This T cell receptor (beta chain) is from a study of T cell repertoires in cytomegalovirus infection. Across the study: From public TCR beta signatures came an indication of both CMV infection and matching HLA type.

Study-wide results and limits: In two of eight donors, the top clonotype was HLA-C-restricted CMV-specific. The study identified carriers of CMV plus the relevant HLA from cumulative public TCR beta family frequency.

The V end was cut by 1 base, the J end by 5 bases, with 8 bases between. The CDR3 loop spans 13 amino acids. Germline CDR1 is LNHDA and CDR2 is SQIVND (reference sequence). TCRdb called the reads again in MiXCR, with one record for every CDR3 protein. The sample includes a few hundred thousand distinct CDR3 sequences, about 30% of them seen just once. This clonotype was seen a few times. Its antigen is unidentified. The TCR sequence derives from a human donor in good health (CMV status not recorded). Some clones in this sample may be carry-over from other donors' samples. The gene calls are TRBV19 and TRBJ1-2; D not resolved. The sequenced sample was PBMCs. The CDR3, as DNA: TGTGCCAGTAGTATAGGAGAGGAGTATGGCTACACCTTC. It translates to CASSIGEEYGYTF.